This paragraph reports one T cell receptor (beta chain). What this receptor recognizes is not known. One base away there is no much larger clone; base qualities are not given. The sample originates from a study of PD-1 blockade in classical Hodgkin lymphoma (dated by TCRdb to between 2020 and 2021). Some background on the complete study: Nivolumab dosing was 3 mg/kg intravenously every 2 weeks, continuing until either disease progression or unacceptable toxicity. To define a peripheral blood immune signature of response to PD-1 blockade in classical Hodgkin lymphoma, the study combined TCR beta sequencing with CyTOF. General findings and caveats noted by the study authors: Among trial patients, those achieving complete response had baseline diversity similar to that of newly diagnosed patients, while diversity was significantly lower in partial responders and progressors. Lower diversity was observed in patients in whom nivolumab was started less than 1 year after ASCT, and these patients were excluded from later analyses so that confounding by immune reconstitution would be avoided. A significant rise by C4D1 was seen in CD4+ but not CD8+ TCR diversity (p=0.0027 vs p=0.16), with the rise being most apparent in complete responders (p=0.02). Baseline TCR diversity was reported to be lower in newly diagnosed patients than in healthy donors and to be lower still in relapsed/refractory patients. The study covered only a single clinical trial cohort, and the causes of the repertoire differences, possibly disease activity or prior therapy, were still not defined.

The Qiagen DNeasy kit was used to extract genomic DNA both from unsorted PBMCs and from the negatively selected CD4+ and CD8+ fractions. TCR beta CDR3 regions were subjected to amplification by immunoSEQ multiplex PCR with primers that anneal to V and J segments. A synthetic immune receptor repertoire was used to minimize amplification bias, and remaining bias was computationally removed after sequencing. From the authors' description of their analysis: Repertoire diversity was quantified as the Shannon entropy index using custom Python scripts. Unsorted, CD4+ and CD8+ repertoires were analyzed separately, except in combined analyses where CD4+ and CD8+ sequences were merged in silico. A clone was considered expanded if an increase in frequency of at least 2-fold after treatment relative to C1D1 was found, and a pseudocount of 0.5 was applied to clones undetected at baseline. Clones with 0 or 1 copy at C1D1 were defined as singleton clones, while clones with 2 or more copies were defined as non-singleton clones. Clones expanded in unsorted samples were assigned a CD4+, CD8+ or unknown annotation through matching of protein sequences in sorted samples from the same patient. Wilcoxon tests on paired samples were used to test diversity changes from C1D1 to C4D1. TCRdb provides this immuneACCESS table in a form limited to in-frame rearrangements. Some clones are lacking; in checked studies, under half of them reflect an unresolved V gene, and why the rest are absent is not known. V, J and clone size reflect that table, while D and trimming were determined from the DNA. The sample profile shows 55,000 to 75,000 clones; about 93% of them were found once. In total, the top ten clones hold under 9.5% of the sample.

The time point tag for this specimen amounts to: cycle 1 day 1 (C1D1), immediately before nivolumab initiation. Relapse after autologous stem cell transplantation had occurred in all trial patients, and cohorts A, B and C were distinguished by prior brentuximab vedotin exposure. The trial cohort comprised 56 patients with relapsed/refractory classical Hodgkin lymphoma whose best overall responses were complete response, partial response or progressive disease. Single-agent nivolumab was administered to trial patients in the multi-cohort phase II CheckMate 205 trial. Best overall response was determined by an independent review committee according to the 2007 International Working Group response criteria. Trial PBMCs were obtained immediately prior to nivolumab initiation (C1D1) and on therapy at cycle 2 day 1 and cycle 4 day 1. Peripheral blood was collected in 8 mL Vacutainer Cell Preparation Tubes, from which PBMCs were isolated by centrifugation and then cryopreserved.

Including the terminal cysteine and phenylalanine, the CDR3 comprises 15 residues. The only DNA kept is the CDR3, 45 bases in frame from the first base. V loses 6 bases of germline sequence and J loses 2 bases, and the interval between the two ends is 16 bases. The germline V gene (reference sequence) sets CDR1 to LNHDA and CDR2 to SQIVND. The specimen comprised peripheral blood mononuclear cells (PBMCs), sampled at baseline. Rearrangement joined TRBV19 to TRBJ1-2, with a tentative D gene TRBD1 over 6 matching bases. This clonotype was sampled from a human donor with classical Hodgkin lymphoma. The CDR3 in this case is CASRIQQDSNYGYTF. The bases read TGTGCCAGTAGAATCCAGCAGGACAGCAACTATGGCTACACCTTC.